Listed here are 6 T cell receptor beta chains from one sample, sequenced in a study of blood T cell repertoires in COVID-19. Method: immunoSEQ multiplex PCR; TCRdb's copy keeps in-frame clones and lacks some. This sample has about 70,000 clones; approximately 83% occur once, and the top ten carry more than 10%. Sequencing input: peripheral blood. These receptors all stem from a human donor in a cohort sampled during active COVID-19.

The chain has TRBV7-2 and TRBJ2-5, with D hard to call. CDR3 length: 13 amino acids. Trimming left V 4 bases short and J 5 bases short, with 11 bases between. Germline loops: CDR1 SGHTA, CDR2 FQGNSA. The CDR3 here is CASSSFSSETQYF. For the CDR3, the DNA is TGTGCCAGCAGCTCCTTCTCCTCCGAGACCCAGTACTTC.

This clone was found a few times. This chain uses TRBV7-2 with TRBJ1-4, with 8 bases aligning to TRBD1. The junction had 4 bases not matched to a gene; V was cut back by 5 bases and J by 5 bases. The CDR3 length is 14 residues. Germline CDR1 and CDR2: SGHTA and FQGNSA. This CDR3 is CASSQDRANEKLFF. Written as DNA, the CDR3 is TGTGCCAGCAGCCAGGACAGGGCGAATGAAAAACTGTTTTTT.

The rearrangement links TRBV6-5 to TRBJ2-7; TRBD1 is a possible D gene (6 bases). The CDR3 extends over 15 amino acids. Trimming pared 6 bases from V and 3 bases from J, leaving 18 bases between. Germline loops: CDR1 MNHEY, CDR2 SVGAGI. Written as DNA, the CDR3 is TGTGCCAGCAGAACCCCAGTAAGGGGACACTACGAGCAGTACTTC. This encodes CASRTPVRGHYEQYF.

J is TRBJ2-1 and V is TRBV2, with 16 bases identical to TRBD2. CDR3 size: 20 residues. CDR1 SNHLY and CDR2 FYNNEI come from the germline V gene. Trimming removed 2 bases from V and 1 base from J; junction bases left unmatched: 8. CDR3 nucleotide sequence: TGTGCCAGCAGTGAACCATTTGGGACTAGCGGGGGGGTTTCCTACAATGAGCAGTTCTTC. Protein sequence: CASSEPFGTSGGVSYNEQFF. Combining the CDR3 with reference TRBV2 and TRBJ2-1 gives the whole variable domain EPEVTQTPSHQVTQMGQEVILRCVPISNHLYFYWYRQILGQKVEFLVSFYNNEISEKSEIFDDQFSVERPDGSNFTLKIRSTKLEDSAMYFCASSEPFGTSGGVSYNEQFFGPGTRLTVL.

The CDR3 nucleotides read TGTGCCAGCTCACCTACCGGGTGGATGAACACTGAAGCTTTCTTT. Protein product: CASSPTGWMNTEAFF. The gene calls are TRBV18 and TRBJ1-1; no reliable D call. With 3 bases removed from V and 0 bases from J, the gap between germline ends came to 11 bases. Germline CDR1 KGHSH, CDR2 LQKENI. The CDR3 runs to 15 residues.

V and J are TRBV9 and TRBJ2-3, with a tentative D call TRBD1 (5 bases). Germline CDR1 SGDLS, CDR2 YYNGEE. There are 18 residues in the CDR3. V was clipped by 0 bases and J by 1 base, with 18 bases between them. The CDR3 loop reads CASSVDSPPSRGTDTQYF. CDR3 DNA sequence: TGTGCCAGCAGCGTAGATAGCCCCCCCAGCAGGGGCACAGATACGCAGTATTTT.